This T cell receptor beta chain was captured by sequencing in a study of patients and donors after allogeneic stem cell transplantation. MiXCR, applied by TCRdb to the RT-PCR reads, yields one record per CDR3 protein. The repertoire has about 110,000 distinct CDR3 sequences, 35% to 45% of them found once; the top ten carry roughly 27%. CDR1 and CDR2 from the germline V gene are MNHEY and SVGAGI. Losses at the gene ends were 9 bases for V and 5 bases for J; bases not matched to a gene: 9. This CDR3 has 13 residues. J is TRBJ2-5 and V is TRBV6-5; 7 nucleotides match TRBD1. The clonotype originates from a human donor who was either an allogeneic HSCT recipient or a stem cell or donor lymphocyte infusion donor (not recorded which). It is not recorded whose cells these are; they may come from a transplant donor. Sequences were obtained from blood, either unsorted or a sorted T cell fraction (not recorded which). CDR3 protein: CASAKGAGETQYF. The CDR3 DNA reads TGTGCCAGTGCGAAGGGGGCCGGGGAGACCCAGTACTTC.